The source of this TCR beta chain is a study of early T cells in non-severe SARS-CoV-2 infection (dated by TCRdb to about 2021). Some background on the complete study: Because TCR sequencing was done on bulk RNA from unsorted whole blood, the alpha and beta chains could not be paired. Summary of the overall study and its limitations: VDJdb matching was skewed toward anti-spike CD8 responses and likely underestimated virus-specific expansions, missing private and CD4 specificities.

Library creation used 5' RACE. Reads for this sample came from a NextSeq 500. To correct for sequencing error and PCR bias, the TCR library protocol tagged individual cDNA molecules with unique molecular identifiers. Both TCR alpha and beta chains were sequenced, and tight co-correlation was observed between alpha and beta sequence abundances in each sample. The study's processing was this. V gene, J gene and CDR3 annotation of TCR sequences was performed with Decombinator V4. TCRs were defined as expanded if a significant change between any two time points was detected under a Poisson model with p below 0.0001. TCR abundances were normalised to the total number of TCRs sequenced in each sample and reported as counts per million. MAIT TCRs were defined by TRAV1-2 paired with TRAJ12, TRAJ20 or TRAJ33, and iNKT TCRs by TRAV10 paired with TRAJ18. A search of VDJdb, accessed on 1 November 2021, was run for TCRs annotated to CMV, EBV and SARS-CoV-2, with TCRs annotated for multiple antigens excluded. TCRdb reworked the public reads: Q25 trimming with fastp, MiXCR clone assembly, productive beta chains retained. Entries that share a CDR3 protein sequence are merged under the most common genes and DNA. The V and J calls were not made by the authors but by TCRdb's processing. This sample gives tens of thousands of distinct CDR3 sequences in total; about 6.2% of them show up just once. Jointly, the top ten make up approximately 4.1% of the sample.

There are many counts of this clonotype. What antigen it recognizes has not been identified. No much larger clone exists at a distance of one base, and base qualities are not known. CDR1 is given as LGHNA and CDR2 as YSLEER, both from the germline V gene. The CDR3 spans 15 residues, from the cysteine through the phenylalanine. Only the CDR3 portion is preserved as DNA: 45 bases, with reading frame beginning at the first base. V is cut by 2 bases and J by 4 bases, and the space between the germline ends is 11 bases. This was a case-control study nested in a cohort of healthcare workers in London, UK, who had nasopharyngeal swab PCR tests and blood samples taken every week. Healthcare workers were enrolled in the week of the UK lockdown, from 23 to 31 March 2020, and were followed every week for up to roughly 15 weeks.

Sequences were obtained from whole blood. The clonotype comes from an adult who was a healthcare worker with PCR-confirmed SARS-CoV-2 infection or an uninfected control (not recorded which). The chain employs TRBV4-3 and TRBJ2-2, with an unclear D gene assignment. The CDR3 sequence is CASSQQAVGTGELFF. The DNA sequence reads TGCGCCAGCAGCCAACAGGCAGTGGGCACCGGGGAGCTGTTTTTT.